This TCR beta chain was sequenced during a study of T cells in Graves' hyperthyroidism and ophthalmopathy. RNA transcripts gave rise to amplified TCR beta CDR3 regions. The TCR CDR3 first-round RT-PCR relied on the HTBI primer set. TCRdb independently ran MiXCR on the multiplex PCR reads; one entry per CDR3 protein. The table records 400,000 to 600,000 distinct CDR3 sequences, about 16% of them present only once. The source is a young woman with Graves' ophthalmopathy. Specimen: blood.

CDR3 nucleotides: TGCAGTGCTAGTTACTCACCCCCTAATGAAAAACTGTTTTTT. It translates to CSASYSPPNEKLFF. V gene TRBV20-1 combines with J gene TRBJ1-4; no reliable D call. V was pared by 3 bases and J by 3 bases, with 11 bases between. The CDR3 is 14 residues long. Germline CDR1 is DFQATT and CDR2 is SNEGSKA (reference sequence).